This TCR beta chain is from a study of human T cells and chemical hapten exposure. Study at large: 2% DPC was applied to around 2 cm by around 2 cm of upper inner arm skin for sensitization. Alopecia universalis, totalis or areata was present in patients who were mostly female.

This clonotype came up a few times. Its antigen is as yet unknown. V lost 2 bases, J lost 4 bases, and 15 bases lay in between. The CDR3 contains 17 residues. The V gene's germline CDR1 is SGHTA and CDR2 FQGNSA. Study-wide points: There were significantly more large CDR3 similarity clusters among expanded TCRs than among controls.

TCRdb re-called the RACE reads through MiXCR, storing one row per CDR3 protein. This repertoire shows about 120,000 distinct CDR3 sequences, about 13% found once; its top ten account for around 2.8%. Time point here: pre-sensitization, week 0. Documented treatment: therapeutic diphenylcyclopropenone sensitization with weekly scalp DPC. The receptor was isolated from a woman aged 18-30 years with alopecia areata. Some clones in this sample may be carry-over from other donors' samples. The rearrangement uses TRBV7-2 and TRBJ1-6; maybe TRBD1 (6 bases). Sequences were derived from whole blood, sampled in connection with sensitization to the hapten diphenylcyclopropenone (DPC). The CDR3 region is CASSLREGGQYNSPLHF. CDR3 DNA: TGTGCCAGCAGCTTAAGAGAGGGGGGACAATATAATTCACCCCTCCACTTT.